The 32 T cell receptor beta chains below were found in one sample sequenced in a study of blood T cells in healthy people across ages. Combining a sample-barcoded 5' primer with a J-beta primer mix, a second PCR ran for roughly 6 to 12 cycles. TCRdb processed the 5' RACE reads anew with MiXCR; each CDR3 protein has one entry. Counted here are 910,000 or so distinct CDR3 sequences, roughly 51% occurring once; the ten biggest clones make up about 21%. The source material was blood. Every receptor here comes from a woman aged 55-75 years in good health.

Comments on this clonotype: With a much larger clone just one base away, this may be a read error. The chain uses TRBV3-1 and TRBJ2-7; D is unresolved. Trimming pared 0 bases from V and 7 bases from J, leaving 13 bases between. CDR1 and CDR2 (germline): LGHDT, YNNKEL (reference sequence). The CDR3 covers 14 residues. The CDR3 sequence: CASSQEFRQAEQYF. The CDR3 nucleotides are TGTGCCAGCAGCCAAGAATTCAGGCAAGCGGAGCAGTACTTC.

The V and J genes are TRBV25-1 and TRBJ2-5; D possibly corresponds to TRBD2 (5 bases). The CDR3 is 15 residues long. The V gene's germline CDR1 is MGHDK and CDR2 SYGVNS. Trimming left V 0 bases short and J 2 bases short, with 10 bases between. CDR3 nucleotide sequence: TGTGCCAGCAGTGAATATCGGGGAAGACAAGAGACCCAGTACTTC. This sequence encodes CASSEYRGRQETQYF.

CDR3 sequence (DNA): TGTGCCAGCAGCGCCGGACAGGTATCCTACGAGCAGTACTTC. This translates into CASSAGQVSYEQYF. V and J are TRBV7-9 and TRBJ2-7; 7 bases fit TRBD1. Germline CDR1 reads SEHNR; CDR2 reads FQNEAQ (reference sequence). Losses at the gene ends were 5 bases for V and 1 base for J; bases not matched to a gene: 5. This CDR3 comprises 14 residues.

The V call is TRBV3-1, the J call TRBJ1-5; TRBD1 is a possible D gene (6 bases). The CDR3 sequence is 16 residues long. V lost 3 bases and J lost 0, with 12 bases in between. The germline V gene has CDR1 LGHDT and CDR2 YNNKEL (reference sequence). CDR3: CASSHGQLDSNQPQHF. CDR3 DNA sequence: TGTGCCAGCAGCCACGGACAGCTTGATAGCAATCAGCCCCAGCATTTT.

The chain couples TRBV14 to TRBJ2-7; the D is unclear. CDR3 length: 14 amino acids. The germline CDR1 and CDR2 sequences are SGHDN and FVKESK. V lost 4 bases to trimming and J lost 0 bases, with 10 bases between them. The CDR3 reads CASSPHLSSYEQYF. CDR3 bases: TGTGCCAGCAGCCCACACCTTAGCTCCTACGAGCAGTACTTC. The full variable domain, in which reference TRBV14 and TRBJ2-7 provide the parts outside the CDR3, is EAGVTQFPSHSVIEKGQTVTLRCDPISGHDNLYWYRRVMGKEIKFLLHFVKESKQDESGMPNNRFLAERTGGTYSTLKVQPAELEDSGVYFCASSPHLSSYEQYFGPGTRLTVT.

This clonotype has a single count. The rearrangement uses TRBV7-9 and TRBJ2-7, with D possibly called TRBD1 or TRBD2 (5 bases each). CDR1 and CDR2 (germline): SEHNR, FQNEAQ (reference sequence). This CDR3 comprises 15 residues. The V end lost 2 bases, the J end lost 2 bases, and 13 bases lay between the germline ends. CDR3 nucleotides: TGTGCCAGCAGCTTATATGGGACGGAGCCCTACGAGCAGTACTTC. The encoded protein is CASSLYGTEPYEQYF.

V is TRBV29-1 and J is TRBJ2-1; the D is unclear. Germline V gene sequence: CDR1 SQVTM, CDR2 ANQGSEA. Trimming removed 4 bases at V and 4 bases at J, with 14 bases between. This CDR3 is 14 amino acids long. This chain's CDR3 is CSVVTDRSYNEQFF. In DNA, the CDR3 is TGCAGCGTTGTGACCGATCGAAGTTACAATGAGCAGTTCTTC.

The rearrangement uses TRBV30 and TRBJ1-2; TRBD1 might be the D (5 bases). CDR3 length: 12 residues. With 2 bases removed from V and 6 bases from J, the gap between germline ends came to 10 bases. Germline V CDR1 and CDR2: GTSNPN, SVGIG (reference sequence). CDR3 region: CAWSLGDHGYTF. The CDR3 nucleotides are TGTGCCTGGAGTCTTGGGGACCATGGCTACACCTTC.

The gene calls are TRBV3-1 and TRBJ1-6; no reliable D call. The V end lost 3 bases, the J end lost 11 bases, and 14 bases lay between the germline ends. CDR1 and CDR2 from the germline V gene are LGHDT and YNNKEL (reference sequence). CDR3 length: 14 amino acids. As DNA, the CDR3 is TGTGCCAGCAGCCAGGGCCACCAGAGAACACCCCTCCACTTT. Amino acids: CASSQGHQRTPLHF.

This clonotype appeared a few times. The chain uses TRBV21-1 and TRBJ1-1; the table's D call TRBD1 went unverified against the DNA. TRBV21-1 is a listed pseudogene. The CDR3 length is 14 residues. The CDR3 loop is CASSKGTVNTEAFF. DNA for the CDR3: TGTGCCAGCAGCAAGGGGACCGTGAACACTGAAGCTTTCTTT.

The genes are TRBV7-7 and TRBJ2-2; D is perhaps TRBD1 (6 bases). CDR3 length: 14 amino acids. Between the trimmed V and J ends, which lost 2 bases and 3 bases, there was a span of 7 bases. The germline gives CDR1 SSHAT, CDR2 FNYEAQ (reference sequence). CDR3 sequence: CASSLNRDTGELFF. The CDR3 bases are TGTGCCAGCAGCTTAAACAGGGACACCGGGGAGCTGTTTTTT.

The chain employs TRBV3-1 and TRBJ1-2, with D uncertain. The CDR3 extends over 14 amino acids. Trimming took off 7 bases at V and 4 bases at J, with 16 bases between the two ends. CDR1 LGHDT and CDR2 YNNKEL come from the germline V gene (reference sequence). The CDR3 DNA is TGTGCCAGCAAACCAAGTGTGGGCAGCTATGGCTACACCTTC. Its protein product is CASKPSVGSYGYTF.

This clonotype was detected only a few times. The chain employs TRBV12-3 or TRBV12-4 and TRBJ1-2; TRBD1 is a possible D gene (5 bases). The CDR3 contains 18 residues. The V end was cut by 3 bases, the J end by 4 bases, with 24 bases between. This chain's CDR3 is CASSFGDRNKHGFYGYTF. As DNA, the CDR3 is TGTGCCAGCAGTTTTGGGGACCGAAATAAACACGGCTTCTATGGCTACACCTTC.

This chain uses TRBV6-2 or TRBV6-3 with TRBJ2-7; 11 bases line up with TRBD1. The CDR3 spans 16 residues. J lost 1 base, V lost 6 bases, and 8 bases had no gene match. Germline V gives CDR1 MNHEY, CDR2 SVGEGT. The DNA of the CDR3 is TGTGCCAGCAGAAATCCCGGGACAGGGGGTTCCTACGAGCAGTACTTC. It codes for CASRNPGTGGSYEQYF.

The CDR3 loop reads CASTGVGTEGYEQYF. The CDR3 DNA follows: TGTGCCAGCACGGGGGTAGGGACAGAGGGTTACGAGCAGTACTTC. V gene TRBV25-1 combines with J gene TRBJ2-5, with D perhaps TRBD1 (7 bases). The DNA end favors TRBJ2-7, so the J call may be wrong. The V gene's germline CDR1 is MGHDK and CDR2 SYGVNS. The CDR3 is 15 residues long.

This clonotype showed up just a few times. The V gene is TRBV12-3 or TRBV12-4, the J gene TRBJ1-5, with D perhaps TRBD1 (6 bases). V lost 5 bases to trimming and J lost 1 base, with 15 bases between them. The CDR3 extends over 16 amino acids. CDR3 sequence (DNA): TGTGCCAGCAGTCCATTGGACAGTCTAAGCAATCAGCCCCAGCATTTT. Translation gives CASSPLDSLSNQPQHF.

CDR3 sequence: CASSGGDYNEQFF. CDR3 nucleotide sequence: TGTGCCAGCAGCGGCGGGGACTACAATGAGCAGTTCTTC. The V call is TRBV5-5, the J call TRBJ2-1; possible D gene TRBD2, 6 bases. Germline values: CDR1 SGHKS, CDR2 YYEKEE (reference sequence). The CDR3 is 13 residues long. Trimming shortened V by 4 bases and J by 3 bases, and 8 bases separated the two germline ends.

This clonotype has a handful of counts. V and J are TRBV7-3 and TRBJ2-5; 12 bases align to TRBD2. CDR1 SGHTA and CDR2 FQGTGA come from the germline V gene. V shed 2 bases and J 0 bases; nucleotides not matched to a gene: 1. The CDR3 contains 16 residues. CDR3 sequence: CASSLGLAGNQETQYF. The CDR3 coding sequence is TGTGCCAGCAGCTTAGGACTAGCGGGGAACCAAGAGACCCAGTACTTC.

The V gene is TRBV11-2, the J gene TRBJ2-7; tentative D call: TRBD1 (6 bases). CDR3 length: 15 residues. Per germline, CDR1 SGHAT and CDR2 FQNNGV. Trimming shortened V by 3 bases and J by 4 bases, and 16 bases separated the two germline ends. In DNA, the CDR3 is TGTGCCAGCAGCTTGGGGGCGACTCTAACTTACGAGCAGTACTTC. Residues: CASSLGATLTYEQYF.

The table lists this clonotype with a few counts. V and J are TRBV12-3 or TRBV12-4 and TRBJ1-4; 7 nucleotides match TRBD1. V lost 3 bases, J lost 13 bases, and 8 bases stayed unmatched. The CDR3 runs 13 residues. The DNA of the CDR3 is TGTGCCAGCAGTTTCCCCGACAGGGAAGTACTGTTTTTT. Its translation: CASSFPDREVLFF.

CDR3 in DNA: TGTGCCAGCAGTTTAGGGGGGGCTCGGTTGGATTGGAGCAATGAGCAGTTCTTC. Protein: CASSLGGARLDWSNEQFF. The chain links TRBV12-3 or TRBV12-4 to TRBJ2-1; D may match TRBD1 or TRBD2 (6 bases each). CDR3 length equals 18 residues. V was trimmed by 1 base and J by 6 bases, leaving 22 bases between them.

This clonotype was detected once. This chain joins TRBV18 and TRBJ1-5; the D is unclear. CDR1 and CDR2 from the germline V gene are KGHSH and LQKENI. V gave up 8 bases and J gave up 7 bases, with 15 bases separating them. This CDR3 region has 13 residues. The CDR3: CASKGDPQQPQHF. DNA for the CDR3: TGTGCCAGCAAAGGCGACCCACAGCAGCCCCAGCATTTT.

CDR3 sequence (DNA): TGTGCCAGCAGCTTAGTTCGCGTACAATCTGGCGAGCAGTACTTC. Protein product: CASSLVRVQSGEQYF. The rearrangement joins TRBV7-8 to TRBJ2-7; no clear D gene. V lost 1 base and J 6 bases, leaving 16 bases between the germline ends. In germline, CDR1 is SGHVS, CDR2 FQNEAQ. The CDR3 has 15 amino acids.

The chain has TRBV29-1 and TRBJ2-2, with 10 bases identical to TRBD1. Germline V gene sequence: CDR1 SQVTM, CDR2 ANQGSEA. The CDR3 contains 14 residues. J was trimmed by 4 bases and V by 4 bases; bases with no gene match: 3. The DNA of the CDR3 is TGCAGCGTTGGGACAGGGGGTTTCACCGGGGAGCTGTTTTTT. Translated, it gives CSVGTGGFTGELFF.

In its sample, this clonotype was seen a few times. This chain connects TRBV10-3 to TRBJ1-2; D is ambiguous. CDR3 length equals 16 residues. CDR1 and CDR2 from the germline V gene are ENHRY and SYGVKD. Trimming stripped 5 bases from V and 1 base from J, with 17 bases between. The CDR3 spells CAISSNGLLLNYGYTF. As DNA, the CDR3 is TGTGCCATCAGTTCGAACGGACTACTTCTTAACTATGGCTACACCTTC.

This clonotype was recorded a few times. The rearrangement uses TRBV6-5 and TRBJ2-7; possibly TRBD1 for D (8 bases). The CDR3 has 13 residues. Trimming cost V 7 bases and J 4 bases, with 14 bases left between them. The germline V gene has CDR1 MNHEY and CDR2 SVGAGI. The CDR3 protein is CASTNRGGYEQYF. For the CDR3, the DNA is TGTGCCAGCACCAACAGGGGGGGGTACGAGCAGTACTTC.

The chain has TRBV4-1 and TRBJ1-2; a weak D match, TRBD1 (6 bases). Germline CDR1 is MGHRA and CDR2 is YSYEKL. The CDR3 loop spans 14 amino acids. Trimming stripped 3 bases from V and 7 bases from J, with 15 bases between. The CDR3: CASSHPDSGGGYTF. The CDR3 nucleotides are TGCGCCAGCAGCCACCCGGACAGTGGGGGTGGCTACACCTTC.

This clonotype was picked up a small number of times. The rearrangement links TRBV4-1 to TRBJ2-7, with unresolved D. Trimming stripped 1 base from V and 4 bases from J, with 14 bases between. Germline V lookup: CDR1 MGHRA, CDR2 YSYEKL. This CDR3 spans 15 amino acids. CDR3 bases: TGCGCCAGCAGCCAAGTGGTAACAGAAGAGTACGAGCAGTACTTC. Translated, it gives CASSQVVTEEYEQYF.

This clonotype was counted between two and nine times. The genes are TRBV5-1 and TRBJ2-1; perhaps D is TRBD1 or TRBD2 (5 bases each). Germline V gene data show CDR1 as SGHRS and CDR2 as YFSETQ. The ends were cut back, 4 bases at V and 4 bases at J, with 15 bases in the middle. The length of the CDR3 is 15 residues. The CDR3 DNA is TGCGCCAGCAGCGATACCGGGACCCGATACAATGAGCAGTTCTTC. It is translated as CASSDTGTRYNEQFF.

This clonotype was detected only a few times. The chain combines TRBV11-2 with TRBJ1-2, with TRBD1 as a possible D gene (6 bases). CDR3 length equals 15 residues. Trimming pared 2 bases from V and 8 bases from J, leaving 18 bases between. Germline CDR1 is SGHAT and CDR2 is FQNNGV. The CDR3 region has the DNA TGTGCCAGCAGCTTAACCGGGGGCGGAATGAGGGGCTACACCTTC. This sequence encodes CASSLTGGGMRGYTF.

This clonotype was seen only a few times. This chain connects TRBV6-1 to TRBJ2-1; tentatively, D is TRBD2 (5 bases). V lost 6 bases, J lost 7 bases, and 10 bases lay in between. CDR3 size: 12 residues. Germline lookup yields CDR1 MNHNS and CDR2 SASEGT. The CDR3 spells CASSPGSNEQFF. The CDR3 bases are TGTGCCAGCAGCCCGGGGAGTAATGAGCAGTTCTTC.

This clonotype has more than one count but fewer than ten. This chain links TRBV6-6 with TRBJ2-1; possible D gene TRBD1, 5 bases. The ends were cut back, 8 bases at V and 4 bases at J, with 15 bases in the middle. This CDR3 has 14 amino acids. The germline V gene has CDR1 MNHNY and CDR2 SVGAGI (reference sequence). The CDR3 DNA sequence: TGTGCCAGCGAAACCAGGGCGAAGTACAATGAGCAGTTCTTC. It yields the protein CASETRAKYNEQFF.